The 27 T cell receptor beta chains below were found in one sample sequenced in a study of T cell responses to AZD1222 COVID-19 vaccine. Clones were read by immunoSEQ multiplex PCR, and TCRdb kept only the in-frame ones, dropping some. This table has 95,000 to 110,000 clones, approximately 92% appearing once. The sample consisted of peripheral blood, taken 28 days after the second AZD1222 dose. The receptors come from an adult who received the AZD1222 COVID-19 vaccine.

The V call is TRBV7-9, the J call TRBJ2-1, with 7 nucleotides matching TRBD1. V dropped 11 bases and J dropped 7; count of bases not matched to a gene: 14. Germline CDR1 reads SEHNR; CDR2 reads FQNEAQ (reference sequence). This CDR3 spans 14 amino acids. The CDR3 sequence: CAGGDRAVLNEQFF. For the CDR3, the DNA is TGTGCCGGCGGAGACAGGGCGGTGTTGAATGAGCAGTTCTTC.

V gene TRBV5-6 combines with J gene TRBJ1-5; D possibly corresponds to TRBD1 (5 bases). V was shortened by 2 bases and J by 6 bases, with 15 bases between the two germline ends. This CDR3 has 15 amino acids. Germline-derived CDR1 and CDR2 are SGHDT and YYEEEE. CDR3 DNA sequence: TGTGCCAGCAGCTTAGGATCCCAGGGTGGTCAGCCCCAGCATTTT. Its translation is CASSLGSQGGQPQHF.

The CDR3 spells CAISSSDRGYGYTF. The CDR3 DNA reads as TGTGCCATCAGTTCCTCGGACAGGGGGTATGGCTACACCTTC. V usage is TRBV10-3 and J usage is TRBJ1-2; TRBD1 agrees at 10 bases. Germline values: CDR1 ENHRY, CDR2 SYGVKD. CDR3 size: 14 residues. V dropped 5 bases and J dropped 5; count of bases not matched to a gene: 5.

The chain joins TRBV29-1 to TRBJ2-7; 8 bases align to TRBD1. Germline CDR1 is SQVTM and CDR2 is ANQGSEA. CDR3 length: 13 residues. The V segment lost 4 bases and the J segment 6 bases; nucleotides outside the gene matches: 8. CDR3 amino acids: CSVAEDRVLEQYF. Written as DNA, the CDR3 is TGCAGCGTTGCGGAGGACAGGGTACTCGAGCAGTACTTC.

DNA of the CDR3: TGCAGCGTTAAGGGAGGTAATGAAAAACTGTTTTTT. Translating gives CSVKGGNEKLFF. The chain couples TRBV29-1 to TRBJ1-4; D is unclear. The ends were cut back, 5 bases at V and 4 bases at J, with 8 bases in the middle. This CDR3 spans 12 amino acids. Germline V CDR1 and CDR2: SQVTM, ANQGSEA.

This chain connects TRBV5-1 to TRBJ2-5; D may be TRBD1 (5 bases). Trimming took 4 bases from V and 1 from J, leaving 11 bases between them. Germline V gives CDR1 SGHRS, CDR2 YFSETQ. The CDR3 is 14 residues long. The CDR3 coding sequence is TGCGCCAGCAGCCTAAGACAGCCCCAAGAGACCCAGTACTTC. Residues: CASSLRQPQETQYF.

The chain links TRBV7-7 to TRBJ2-2, with D maybe TRBD2 (7 bases). Germline-derived CDR1 and CDR2 are SSHAT and FNYEAQ (reference sequence). CDR3 length: 16 residues. Trimming left V 1 base short and J 7 bases short, with 16 bases between. The CDR3 protein is CASSLGAGARSGELFF. The CDR3 DNA follows: TGTGCCAGCAGCTTAGGCGCGGGGGCACGCAGCGGGGAGCTGTTTTTT. The full variable domain, with the rest looked up from reference TRBV7-7 and TRBJ2-2, is GAGVSQSPRYKVTKRGQDVTLRCDPISSHATLYWYQQALGQGPEFLTYFNYEAQPDKSGLPSDRFSAERPEGSISTLTIQRTEQRDSAMYRCASSLGAGARSGELFFGEGSRLTVL.

V and J are TRBV5-1 and TRBJ1-1, with 9 bases aligning to TRBD1. The CDR3 is 16 residues long. The V and J ends lost 3 bases and 1 base, in that order; junction bases with no gene match: 7. Germline CDR1 reads SGHRS; CDR2 reads YFSETQ. As DNA, the CDR3 is TGCGCCAGCAGCTCGGGACAGGGAGGCCAGAACACTGAAGCTTTCTTT. Its protein product is CASSSGQGGQNTEAFF.

This clone was observed a single time. The J gene is TRBJ1-1, the V gene TRBV2, with D tentatively TRBD1 (6 bases). CDR1 is SNHLY, CDR2 FYNNEI, per germline. V was pared by 10 bases and J by 1 base, with 19 bases between. The CDR3 spans 15 residues. CDR3 DNA: TGTGCCACGTACGGACGGACAGCTAAGAACACTGAAGCTTTCTTT. Amino acid sequence: CATYGRTAKNTEAFF. The entire variable domain, with the rest obtained from reference TRBV2 and TRBJ1-1, is as follows: EPEVTQTPSHQVTQMGQEVILRCVPISNHLYFYWYRQILGQKVEFLVSFYNNEISEKSEIFDDQFSVERPDGSNFTLKIRSTKLEDSAMYFCATYGRTAKNTEAFFGQGTRLTVV.

V and J are TRBV19 and TRBJ1-2; possible D gene TRBD1, 5 bases. Germline assignment: CDR1 LNHDA and CDR2 SQIVND (reference sequence). The V gene lost 4 bases and the J gene lost 5 bases, with 14 bases spanning the gap. The CDR3 is 14 residues long. CDR3 sequence reads: CASSTTVRAYGYTF. The CDR3 DNA follows: TGTGCCAGTAGTACGACAGTAAGGGCTTATGGCTACACCTTC.

This rearrangement joins TRBV6-1 to TRBJ1-4; possible D gene TRBD1, 6 bases. V gave up 2 bases and J gave up 7 bases, with 23 bases separating them. The germline V gene encodes CDR1 MNHNS and CDR2 SASEGT. The CDR3 consists of 18 residues. The CDR3 protein is CASSESRQGLYFGEKLFF. For the CDR3, the DNA is TGTGCCAGCAGTGAAAGTAGGCAGGGGCTCTATTTTGGTGAAAAACTGTTTTTT.

This clone has only a few counts. The CDR3 coding sequence is TGTGCCACGTGGACAGGTCGAGAGACCCAGTACTTC. Translating it yields CATWTGRETQYF. This chain joins TRBV21-1 and TRBJ2-5; TRBD1 was called by the table and not checked on the DNA. TRBV21-1 is listed as a pseudogene. The CDR3 runs to 12 residues.

V gene TRBV5-1 combines with J gene TRBJ2-7; tentative D call: TRBD1 (5 bases). Trimming pared 1 base from V and 5 bases from J, leaving 16 bases between. Germline-derived CDR1 and CDR2 are SGHRS and YFSETQ. The CDR3 runs 15 residues. CDR3 sequence (DNA): TGCGCCAGCAGCTTGCAGGGCTTTTCCCTCCACGAGCAGTACTTC. Protein product: CASSLQGFSLHEQYF. Full variable domain (rest looked up from reference TRBV5-1 and TRBJ2-7): KAGVTQTPRYLIKTRGQQVTLSCSPISGHRSVSWYQQTPGQGLQFLFEYFSETQRNKGNFPGRFSGRQFSNSRSEMNVSTLELGDSALYLCASSLQGFSLHEQYFGPGTRLTVT.

This chain connects TRBV28 to TRBJ2-3, with 7 bases identical to TRBD2. The CDR3 loop spans 13 amino acids. V was clipped by 6 bases and J by 6 bases; unmatched bases: 6. The V gene's germline CDR1 is MDHEN and CDR2 SYDVKM. CDR3 protein: CASRGRALDTQYF. CDR3 nucleotide sequence: TGTGCCAGCAGGGGGAGGGCTTTGGATACGCAGTATTTT.

The rearrangement uses TRBV18 and TRBJ2-2, with D perhaps matching TRBD2 (5 bases). Between the trimmed V and J ends, which lost 8 bases and 7 bases, there was a span of 14 bases. Germline CDR1 is KGHSH and CDR2 is LQKENI. The CDR3 is 13 residues long. CDR3 in DNA: TGTGCCAGCCTTCAGTTTCGGGGCGGGGAGCTGTTTTTT. Encoded protein: CASLQFRGGELFF.

The CDR3 here is CASSPSAMTGTGNTIYF. The CDR3, as DNA: TGTGCCAGCTCACCCTCCGCTATGACAGGAACTGGAAACACCATATATTTT. This rearrangement joins TRBV18 to TRBJ1-3, with D maybe TRBD1 (6 bases). The ends were cut back, 3 bases at V and 2 bases at J, with 17 bases in the middle. CDR1 and CDR2 from the germline V gene are KGHSH and LQKENI. The CDR3 length is 17 residues.

V and J are TRBV11-2 and TRBJ2-7, with D perhaps assigned TRBD1 or TRBD2 (5 bases each). Germline CDR1 and CDR2: SGHAT and FQNNGV. V was clipped by 1 base and J by 3 bases, with 10 bases between them. The CDR3 contains 14 residues. The CDR3 is CASSLAWGYYEQYF. For the CDR3, the DNA is TGTGCCAGCAGCTTAGCCTGGGGGTACTACGAGCAGTACTTC.

This clone was seen just once. The chain joins TRBV21-1 to TRBJ1-3; the tabulated D call, TRBD1, remains unverified against the DNA. TRBV21-1 is assigned pseudogene status. CDR3 length: 14 amino acids. CDR3 nucleotides: TGTGCCAGCAGCAAAGACAGCTCTGGAAACACCATATATTTT. Residues: CASSKDSSGNTIYF.

CDR3 amino acids: CAIRPGGDNQPQHF. As DNA, the CDR3 is TGTGCCATCAGGCCGGGGGGAGACAATCAGCCCCAGCATTTT. This chain uses TRBV10-3 with TRBJ1-5, with a possible D match to TRBD1 (5 bases). CDR1 and CDR2 (germline): ENHRY, SYGVKD. The V and J ends lost 6 bases and 3 bases respectively, with 12 bases between them. The CDR3 contains 14 residues.

The chain carries TRBV10-3 and TRBJ1-2; D remains unclear. Germline V lookup: CDR1 ENHRY, CDR2 SYGVKD. The CDR3 has 15 amino acids. Between the trimmed V and J ends, which lost 3 bases and 1 base, there was a span of 12 bases. The DNA for the CDR3 is TGTGCCATCAGTGACCCCGCACAGCTTAACTATGGCTACACCTTC. As protein: CAISDPAQLNYGYTF.

The rearrangement uses TRBV27 and TRBJ1-2; 9 bases match TRBD1. The V gene's germline CDR1 is MNHEY and CDR2 SMNVEV (reference sequence). V was pared by 4 bases and J by 8 bases, with 8 bases of the junction left unmatched. This CDR3 comprises 14 residues. The CDR3 region is CASSSAGTGRGYTF. CDR3 sequence (DNA): TGTGCCAGCAGTTCCGCCGGGACAGGGCGAGGCTACACCTTC.

This chain connects TRBV28 to TRBJ2-1; TRBD2 is a possible D gene (5 bases). Germline V gene lookup returns CDR1 MDHEN and CDR2 SYDVKM. V was trimmed by 5 bases and J by 9 bases, leaving 17 bases between them. There are 14 residues in the CDR3. The CDR3 DNA reads TGTGCCAGCAGTCCCACCCGGGGTTCCTCTGAGCAGTTCTTC. This codes for CASSPTRGSSEQFF.

The chain couples TRBV2 to TRBJ1-1; 8 bases line up with TRBD1. The CDR3 is made up of 15 amino acids. Germline assignment: CDR1 SNHLY and CDR2 FYNNEI. The J segment lost 3 bases and the V segment lost 5 bases, leaving 8 bases of the junction unmatched. The CDR3 here is CASSSQGAWDTEAFF. The CDR3 DNA is TGTGCCAGCAGTTCTCAGGGGGCTTGGGACACTGAAGCTTTCTTT.

This chain connects TRBV5-1 to TRBJ2-2; D perhaps matches TRBD1 (6 bases). The germline gives CDR1 SGHRS, CDR2 YFSETQ. CDR3 length equals 15 residues. Trimming cost V 5 bases and J 2 bases, with 13 bases left between them. The CDR3 DNA reads TGCGCCAGCAGTTGGGGGCAGGGAAACACCGGGGAGCTGTTTTTT. Its translation is CASSWGQGNTGELFF.

J is TRBJ2-1 and V is TRBV5-4, with 7 bases fitting TRBD2. Germline V lookup: CDR1 SGHNT, CDR2 YYREEE (reference sequence). This CDR3 is 15 amino acids long. CDR3 nucleotide sequence: TGTGCAGTCGTAGGGCGGGGGAGCTCCTACAATGAGCAGTTCTTC. Amino acids: CAVVGRGSSYNEQFF.

V is TRBV9 and J is TRBJ1-2; D remains unclear. The V end was cut by 0 bases, the J end by 11 bases, with 11 bases between. The V gene's germline CDR1 is SGDLS and CDR2 YYNGEE. This CDR3 has 12 amino acids. The CDR3 protein is CASSVGNIHYTF. The DNA for the CDR3 is TGTGCCAGCAGCGTAGGGAACATTCATTACACCTTC.

The V call is TRBV28, the J call TRBJ1-5, with TRBD1 matching 7 bases. Per the germline V gene, CDR1 is MDHEN and CDR2 is SYDVKM. Losses at the gene ends were 2 bases for V and 4 bases for J; bases not matched to a gene: 5. The CDR3 covers 15 residues. The CDR3 here is CASSLPPTGNQPQHF. The CDR3 DNA sequence: TGTGCCAGCAGTTTACCCCCGACAGGGAATCAGCCCCAGCATTTT. The full variable domain, completed using reference TRBV28 and TRBJ1-5, is DVKVTQSSRYLVKRTGEKVFLECVQDMDHENMFWYRQDPGLGLRLIYFSYDVKMKEKGDIPEGYSVSREKKERFSLILESASTNQTSMYLCASSLPPTGNQPQHFGDGTRLSIL.